Each of the 21 T cell receptor beta chains below was sequenced from the same sample in a study of blood T cell repertoires in COVID-19. The method was immunoSEQ multiplex PCR; TCRdb's version includes in-frame clones alone and lacks a portion of them. The profile covers a few hundred thousand clones, with 80% to 90% appearing a single time and 1% to 1.5% taken by the ten largest. The material sequenced was peripheral blood. These receptors originate from a woman aged 45-60 years with acute or convalescent COVID-19.

The chain uses TRBV6-5 and TRBJ1-1; 8 positions match TRBD1. The CDR3 consists of 15 residues. Per the germline V gene, CDR1 is MNHEY and CDR2 is SVGAGI. With 6 bases clipped from V and 3 bases from J, the junction kept 9 bases outside the gene matches. The CDR3 nucleotides are TGTGCCAGCAGGCGACAGGGGCTTTTGGACACTGAAGCTTTCTTT. This codes for CASRRQGLLDTEAFF.

The chain couples TRBV19 to TRBJ2-1, with 11 bases that match TRBD2. V gave up 6 bases and J gave up 4 bases; unmatched junction bases: 8. Looked up from germline, CDR1 is LNHDA and CDR2 is SQIVND (reference sequence). The CDR3 extends over 16 amino acids. The CDR3, as DNA: TGTGCCAGTAGGTCTGGGGCTAGCGGGGGGTACAATGAGCAGTTCTTC. Translated, it gives CASRSGASGGYNEQFF.

The chain couples TRBV24-1 to TRBJ2-7; 8 bases are a match to TRBD1. V lost 4 bases, J lost 3 bases, and 7 bases stayed unmatched. The germline V gene encodes CDR1 KGHDR and CDR2 SFDVKD. CDR3 size: 15 residues. The CDR3 is CATSEPRTGHYEQYV. The CDR3 nucleotides read TGTGCCACCAGTGAACCTAGGACAGGGCACTACGAGCAGTACGTC.

The CDR3 protein is CAISEGDRAKETQYF. In DNA, the CDR3 is TGTGCCATCAGTGAGGGGGACAGGGCCAAAGAGACCCAGTACTTC. The chain is built from TRBV10-3 and TRBJ2-5; TRBD1 agrees at 9 bases. The V gene end was trimmed by 2 bases and the J gene end by 3 bases; junction bases not matched to a gene: 4. The CDR3 is made up of 15 amino acids. Germline V lookup: CDR1 ENHRY, CDR2 SYGVKD.

In its sample, this clone was seen once. The CDR3 coding sequence is TGTGCCAGTAGCCTACAGGGGCCTTATACGCAGTATTTT. It translates to CASSLQGPYTQYF. The J gene is TRBJ2-3, the V gene TRBV19, with TRBD1 matching over 7 bases. Trimming took 6 bases from V and 7 from J; bases not matched to a gene: 7. Per the germline V gene, CDR1 is LNHDA and CDR2 is SQIVND (reference sequence). The CDR3 totals 13 residues.

This clone has just a few counts. This chain uses TRBV30 with TRBJ1-1, with TRBD1 as a possible D gene (6 bases). This CDR3 spans 15 amino acids. Germline assignment: CDR1 GTSNPN and CDR2 SVGIG (reference sequence). The ends were cut back, 2 bases at V and 11 bases at J, with 24 bases in the middle. The CDR3 nucleotides read TGTGCCTGGAGTACCACAATGCTCAGGGGTGGTGGGGCTTTCTTT. Amino acids: CAWSTTMLRGGGAFF.

V and J are TRBV7-2 and TRBJ2-1; 7 nucleotides match TRBD2. Germline V gene sequence: CDR1 SGHTA, CDR2 FQGNSA. V was pared by 5 bases and J by 3 bases, with 7 bases of the junction left unmatched. The CDR3 has 15 amino acids. CDR3 nucleotides: TGTGCCAGCAGCGTAATGAAGCGGGACTACAATGAGCAGTTCTTC. As protein: CASSVMKRDYNEQFF.

The chain recombines TRBV7-8 with TRBJ2-2, with 8 bases aligning to TRBD2. Unmatched junction bases numbered 9, after V lost 0 bases and J lost 0 bases. This CDR3 has 19 amino acids. Looked up from germline, CDR1 is SGHVS and CDR2 is FQNEAQ. This chain's CDR3 is CASSLARVRLATNTGELFF. The CDR3, as DNA: TGTGCCAGCAGCTTAGCCCGGGTGAGACTAGCGACGAACACCGGGGAGCTGTTTTTT.

The chain couples TRBV5-1 to TRBJ2-3; 7 nucleotides line up with TRBD2. The CDR3 totals 17 residues. The V gene end was trimmed by 4 bases and the J gene end by 0 bases; junction bases not matched to a gene: 11. CDR1 and CDR2 (germline): SGHRS, YFSETQ. CDR3 coding DNA: TGCGCCAGCAGCAGTCTCCCTAGCGGTTTTAGCACAGATACGCAGTATTTT. It codes for CASSSLPSGFSTDTQYF.

On this clone: One junction end does not reproduce the germline sequence, and a read error may be involved. This chain connects TRBV5-1 to TRBJ2-1, with TRBD1 matching 8 bases. Germline V gene data show CDR1 as SGHRS and CDR2 as YFSETQ. This CDR3 is built from 13 residues. This CDR3 reads CASSQEDREQGVF. CDR3 in DNA: TGCGCCAGCAGCCAGGAGGACAGGGAGCAGGGAGTCTTC.

This chain connects TRBV5-1 to TRBJ2-2; 7 bases fit TRBD1. The germline gives CDR1 SGHRS, CDR2 YFSETQ. The CDR3 has 15 amino acids. The ends lost 4 bases at V and 2 bases at J; junction bases unmatched: 5. In nucleotides, the CDR3 is TGCGCCAGCAGCATATGGACAGGTAACACCGGGGAGCTGTTTTTT. It codes for CASSIWTGNTGELFF.

The chain combines TRBV3-1 (or the pseudogene TRBV3-2) with TRBJ1-6; D uncertain. Germline assignment: CDR1 LGHDT and CDR2 YNNKEL (reference sequence). CDR3 length: 12 residues. V gave up 1 base and J gave up 9 bases, with 4 bases separating them. CDR3: CASSQGSSPLHF. Written as DNA, the CDR3 is TGTGCCAGCAGCCAAGGCAGTTCACCCCTCCACTTT.

In DNA form, the CDR3 reads TGTGCCTGGAGTGTAAGCGAGGGAGAGACCCAGTACTTC. Translated: CAWSVSEGETQYF. This chain uses TRBV30 with TRBJ2-5; the D gene is possibly TRBD2 (5 bases). There are 13 residues in the CDR3. The germline gives CDR1 GTSNPN, CDR2 SVGIG (reference sequence). The germline V and J ends were trimmed by 0 bases and 4 bases, with 9 bases remaining between them.

This clone showed up just a few times. V and J are TRBV6-4 and TRBJ2-2; D possibly corresponds to TRBD1 (5 bases). This CDR3 contains 18 residues. The ends were cut back, 4 bases at V and 0 bases at J, with 18 bases in the middle. The V gene's germline CDR1 is MRHNA and CDR2 SNTAGT. This CDR3 reads CASSAGPRGSANTGELFF. CDR3 DNA: TGTGCCAGCAGTGCAGGACCTAGGGGTTCCGCGAACACCGGGGAGCTGTTTTTT.

This chain links TRBV3-1 (or the pseudogene TRBV3-2) with TRBJ2-1, with 9 nucleotides matching TRBD2. Germline values: CDR1 LGHDT, CDR2 YNNKEL (reference sequence). The CDR3 is 14 residues long. J was trimmed by 15 bases and V by 4 bases; bases with no gene match: 13. Here the CDR3 reads CASSPVRGGSIGFF. CDR3 nucleotide sequence: TGTGCCAGCAGCCCCGTGCGGGGGGGCTCTATCGGGTTCTTC.

V and J are TRBV27 and TRBJ2-3, with TRBD1 identical over 7 bases. The germline V gene encodes CDR1 MNHEY and CDR2 SMNVEV (reference sequence). The CDR3 loop spans 13 amino acids. V was clipped by 5 bases and J by 4 bases; unmatched bases: 3. The CDR3: CASSRQGPDTQYF. The CDR3 region has the DNA TGTGCCAGCAGTAGACAGGGTCCAGATACGCAGTATTTT.

The chain links TRBV7-2 to TRBJ1-2, with a tentative D call TRBD1 (5 bases). V shed 4 bases and J shed 5 bases, with 17 bases lying between them. The CDR3 is made up of 15 amino acids. Germline V gene lookup returns CDR1 SGHTA and CDR2 FQGNSA. In nucleotides, the CDR3 is TGTGCCAGCAGCTATGGTAGCAGGGTGAGGTATGGCTACACCTTC. Amino acid sequence: CASSYGSRVRYGYTF.

The chain combines TRBV9 with TRBJ2-3; 7 bases match TRBD1. The junction had 2 bases not matched to a gene; V was cut back by 3 bases and J by 4 bases. The CDR3 covers 13 residues. The germline V gene has CDR1 SGDLS and CDR2 YYNGEE. The chain's CDR3 is CASSGQGPDTQYF. The CDR3 DNA follows: TGTGCCAGCAGCGGACAGGGTCCAGATACGCAGTATTTT.

V is TRBV4-1 and J is TRBJ2-1, with a tentative D call TRBD2 (5 bases). The V end lost 4 bases, the J end lost 2 bases, and 12 bases lay between the germline ends. This CDR3 contains 15 residues. Germline CDR1 and CDR2: MGHRA and YSYEKL. DNA for the CDR3: TGCGCCAGCAGCCCTGACTATGCCCCCTACAATGAGCAGTTCTTC. Protein: CASSPDYAPYNEQFF.

This chain uses TRBV5-1 with TRBJ1-4, with 7 bases lining up with TRBD1. V was pared by 2 bases and J by 6 bases, with 10 bases of the junction left unmatched. The CDR3 totals 16 residues. Germline values: CDR1 SGHRS, CDR2 YFSETQ. The CDR3 nucleotides are TGCGCCAGCAGCTTCAACAACAGGGGATACGATGAAAAACTGTTTTTT. This encodes CASSFNNRGYDEKLFF.

The genes are TRBV6-6 and TRBJ1-6, with D perhaps matching TRBD1 (6 bases). The length of the CDR3 is 14 residues. Trimming removed 6 bases at V and 8 bases at J, with 14 bases between. Germline loops: CDR1 MNHNY, CDR2 SVGAGI (reference sequence). Here the CDR3 reads CASSFQGTDSPLHF. The CDR3 DNA reads TGTGCCAGCAGCTTCCAGGGGACCGATTCACCCCTCCACTTT.